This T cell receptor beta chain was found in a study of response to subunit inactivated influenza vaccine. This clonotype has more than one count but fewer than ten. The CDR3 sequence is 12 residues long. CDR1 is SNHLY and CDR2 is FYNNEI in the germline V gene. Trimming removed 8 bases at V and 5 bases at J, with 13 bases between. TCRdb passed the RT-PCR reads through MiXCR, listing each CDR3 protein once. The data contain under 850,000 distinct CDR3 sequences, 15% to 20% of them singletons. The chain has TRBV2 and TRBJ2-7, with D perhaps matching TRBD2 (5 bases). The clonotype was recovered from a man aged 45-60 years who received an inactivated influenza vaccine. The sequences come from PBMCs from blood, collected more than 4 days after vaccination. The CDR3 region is CASGRGVHEQYF. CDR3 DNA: TGTGCCAGCGGGAGAGGTGTCCACGAGCAGTACTTC.